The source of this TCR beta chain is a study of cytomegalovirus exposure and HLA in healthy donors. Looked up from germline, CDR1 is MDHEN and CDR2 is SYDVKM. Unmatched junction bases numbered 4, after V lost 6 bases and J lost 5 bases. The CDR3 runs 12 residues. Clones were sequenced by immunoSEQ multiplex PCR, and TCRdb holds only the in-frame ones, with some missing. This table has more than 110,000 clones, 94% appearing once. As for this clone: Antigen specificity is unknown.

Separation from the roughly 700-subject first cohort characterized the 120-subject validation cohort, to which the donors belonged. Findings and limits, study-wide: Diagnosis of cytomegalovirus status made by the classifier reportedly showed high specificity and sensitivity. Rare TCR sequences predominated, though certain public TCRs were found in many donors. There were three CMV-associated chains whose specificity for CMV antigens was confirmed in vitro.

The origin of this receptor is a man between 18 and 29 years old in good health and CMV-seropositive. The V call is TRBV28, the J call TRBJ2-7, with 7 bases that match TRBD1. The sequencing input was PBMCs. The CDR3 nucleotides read TGTGCCAGCAGACAGGGGATGAACGAGCAGTACTTC. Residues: CASRQGMNEQYF.